Reported below is one T cell receptor beta chain. What it binds is unknown. Only in-frame clones appear in the TCRdb table, and some are missing; sequencing was by immunoSEQ multiplex PCR. Of around 500,000 clones listed, 79% are singletons. The sample is drawn from a study of shared clonotypes between healthy human individuals. Findings of the study overall: Sampling covered nothing but blood. Tissue TCR repertoires likely differ from those found in blood.

Germline CDR1 is SNHLY and CDR2 is FYNNEI. The CDR3 runs 10 residues. The V and J ends lost 4 bases and 4 bases respectively, with 2 bases between them. Sequencing was done on a sample of PBMCs. The receptor was derived from a woman in her thirties or forties in good health. Some clones in this sample may be carry-over from other donors' samples. The chain has TRBV2 and TRBJ2-7; no definite D call. CDR3 sequence (DNA): TGTGCCAGCAGTGGGTACGAGCAGTACTTC. It translates to CASSGYEQYF.